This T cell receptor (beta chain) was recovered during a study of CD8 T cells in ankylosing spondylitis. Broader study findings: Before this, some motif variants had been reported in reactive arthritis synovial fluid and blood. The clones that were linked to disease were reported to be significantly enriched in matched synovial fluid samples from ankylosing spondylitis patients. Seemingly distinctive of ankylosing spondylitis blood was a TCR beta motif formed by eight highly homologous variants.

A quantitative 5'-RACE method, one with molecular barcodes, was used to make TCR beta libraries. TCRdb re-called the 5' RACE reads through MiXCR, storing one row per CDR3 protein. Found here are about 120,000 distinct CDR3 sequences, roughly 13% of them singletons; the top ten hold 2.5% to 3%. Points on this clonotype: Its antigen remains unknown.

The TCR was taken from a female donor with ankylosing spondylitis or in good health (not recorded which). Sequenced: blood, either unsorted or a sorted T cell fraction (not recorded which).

The CDR3 bases are TGTGCCAGCAGCTTTTGGGGGGCCGCCTCTGGGGCCAACGTCCTGACTTTC. It codes for CASSFWGAASGANVLTF. The genes are TRBV7-2 and TRBJ2-6, with D perhaps matching TRBD1 or TRBD2 (6 bases each). The CDR3 totals 17 residues. The germline CDR1 and CDR2 sequences are SGHTA and FQGNSA. The V and J ends lost 3 bases and 0 bases respectively, with 12 bases between them.